This T cell receptor (beta chain) stems from a study of T-cell reconstitution after alpha-beta-depleted transplantation in children. Findings and limits, study-wide: Counts and diversity of T cells one year after transplant came mostly from newly produced T cells.

The TCRbeta library incorporated unique molecular identifiers. Using its own MiXCR run on the PCR reads, TCRdb lists one record per CDR3 protein. The sample has 610,000 or so distinct CDR3 sequences, 25% to 30% seen once. The CDR3 length is 19 residues. This clonotype showed up just a few times. Its antigen remains unidentified. This chain uses TRBV21-1 with TRBJ2-1; the D call TRBD2 from the table was never checked on the DNA. TRBV21-1 is deemed a pseudogene. The sequence was obtained from a boy in the first two years of life with Wiskott-Aldrich syndrome, due to receive a stem cell transplant. Sequencing was performed on PBMCs, taken before TCRalphabeta/CD19-depleted stem cell transplant. CDR3 coding DNA: TGTGCCAGCAGCAAAGAACGGCTAGCGGGGATGAGCTCCTACAATGAGCAGTTCTTC. The encoded protein is CASSKERLAGMSSYNEQFF.